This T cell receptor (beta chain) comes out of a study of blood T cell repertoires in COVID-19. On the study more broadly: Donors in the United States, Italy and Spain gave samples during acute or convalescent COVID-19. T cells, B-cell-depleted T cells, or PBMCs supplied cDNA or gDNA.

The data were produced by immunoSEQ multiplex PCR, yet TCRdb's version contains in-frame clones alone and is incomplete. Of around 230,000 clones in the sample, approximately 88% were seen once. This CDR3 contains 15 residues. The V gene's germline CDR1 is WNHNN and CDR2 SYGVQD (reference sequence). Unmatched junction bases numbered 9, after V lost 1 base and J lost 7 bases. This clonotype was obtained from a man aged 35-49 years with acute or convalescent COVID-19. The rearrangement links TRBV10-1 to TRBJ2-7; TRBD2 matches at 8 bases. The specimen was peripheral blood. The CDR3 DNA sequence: TGCGCCAGCAGTGAGTTCAAGCGGGAGACGCAAGAGCAGTACTTC. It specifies CASSEFKRETQEQYF.